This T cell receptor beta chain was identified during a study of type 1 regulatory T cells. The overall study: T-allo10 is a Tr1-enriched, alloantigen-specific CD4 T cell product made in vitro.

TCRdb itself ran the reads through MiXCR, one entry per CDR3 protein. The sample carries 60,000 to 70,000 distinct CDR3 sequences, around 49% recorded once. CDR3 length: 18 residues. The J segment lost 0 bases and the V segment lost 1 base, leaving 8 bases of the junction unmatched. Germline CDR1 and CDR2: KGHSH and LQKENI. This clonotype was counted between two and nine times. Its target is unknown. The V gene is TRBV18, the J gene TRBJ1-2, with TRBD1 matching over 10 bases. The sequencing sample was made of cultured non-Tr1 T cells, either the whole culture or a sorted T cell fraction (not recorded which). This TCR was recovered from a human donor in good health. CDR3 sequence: CASSPQLRQGASNYGYTF. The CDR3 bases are TGTGCCAGCTCACCACAGTTGAGACAGGGGGCCTCTAACTATGGCTACACCTTC.